The 21 T cell receptor beta chains presented below share a single source sample, sequenced in a study of T-cell memory formation after mild COVID-19 listed by TCRdb under 2021. Receptor amplification or capture employed 5' RACE. This sample was sequenced with an Illumina NovaSeq 6000. TCRdb reworked the public reads: Q25 trimming with fastp, MiXCR clone assembly, productive beta chains retained. Rows merge per CDR3 protein into single entries with the most common DNA and genes. Here the sample has 100,000 to 130,000 distinct CDR3 sequences; approximately 15% occur a single time. About 39% of the sample belongs to the ten largest clones. What was sequenced was PBMCs or a T cell subset sorted from them (not recorded which). The receptors were gathered from a young man who had mild COVID-19 (a few samples of this study predate the infection). The sample titles of this study are shuffled in the database, so cell type and time point are left out; the donor was told from shared clones.

The chain employs TRBV7-2 and TRBJ2-3; 8 bases are a match to TRBD1. CDR3 length: 16 amino acids. Germline V gene sequence: CDR1 SGHTA, CDR2 FQGNSA. V lost 2 bases, J lost 3 bases, and 7 bases stayed unmatched. The CDR3 region is CASSLRTGPTTDTQYF. The CDR3 coding sequence is TGTGCCAGCAGCTTACGGACAGGGCCCACGACAGATACGCAGTATTTT.

This clonotype was detected a few times. The gene calls are TRBV28 and TRBJ2-7; a weak D match, TRBD1 (6 bases). The CDR3 runs to 16 residues. CDR1 and CDR2 from the germline V gene are MDHEN and SYDVKM. Trimming took 6 bases from V and 6 from J, leaving 24 bases between them. DNA for the CDR3: TGTGCCAGCAGCCTAACCCCTCAGGGGACGCGGTCCGAGCAGTACGTC. It translates to CASSLTPQGTRSEQYV.

The V gene is TRBV7-3, the J gene TRBJ2-3; TRBD1 aligns across 9 bases. The ends lost 5 bases at V and 4 bases at J; junction bases unmatched: 4. CDR3 length: 14 residues. Germline V gives CDR1 SGHTA, CDR2 FQGTGA. CDR3 bases: TGTGCCAGCAGCGCGACAGGGGGGGCAGATACGCAGTATTTT. The encoded protein is CASSATGGADTQYF.

This clonotype has just a few counts. V usage is TRBV7-8 and J usage is TRBJ1-1, with 7 bases fitting TRBD1. The J segment lost 0 bases and the V segment lost 1 base, leaving 11 bases of the junction unmatched. The germline CDR1 and CDR2 sequences are SGHVS and FQNEAQ. This CDR3 is built from 18 residues. CDR3 region: CASSLEFWDSRMNTEAFF. DNA for the CDR3: TGTGCCAGCAGCTTAGAGTTTTGGGACAGCCGCATGAACACTGAAGCTTTCTTT. The full variable domain, with the rest looked up from reference TRBV7-8 and TRBJ1-1, is GAGVSQSPRYKVAKRGQDVALRCDPISGHVSLFWYQQALGQGPEFLTYFQNEAQLDKSGLPSDRFFAERPEGSVSTLKIQRTQQEDSAVYLCASSLEFWDSRMNTEAFFGQGTRLTVV.

This chain links TRBV2 with TRBJ2-3; D is ambiguous. Trimming stripped 4 bases from V and 2 bases from J, with 10 bases between. The CDR3 contains 14 residues. CDR1 SNHLY and CDR2 FYNNEI come from the germline V gene. The CDR3 region has the DNA TGTGCCAGCAGTGTAGGGCAGTTCACAGATACGCAGTATTTT. It specifies CASSVGQFTDTQYF.

This clonotype showed up many times. The chain employs TRBV27 and TRBJ2-7; D possibly corresponds to TRBD1 (6 bases). CDR1 and CDR2 from the germline V gene are MNHEY and SMNVEV (reference sequence). Trimming removed 4 bases from V and 3 bases from J, with 19 bases in between. The CDR3 consists of 16 residues. The CDR3: CASSSSGQLLIYEQYF. CDR3 coding DNA: TGTGCCAGCAGTTCATCTGGACAGCTGCTCATCTACGAGCAGTACTTC.

The V and J genes are TRBV5-5 and TRBJ1-3; the match to TRBD1 covers 7 bases. The V segment lost 0 bases and the J segment 1 base; nucleotides outside the gene matches: 4. Per germline, CDR1 SGHKS and CDR2 YYEKEE (reference sequence). The CDR3 totals 16 residues. The CDR3 nucleotides read TGTGCCAGCAGCTTGGAAATGGGACAGTCTGGAAACACCATATATTTT. Its protein is CASSLEMGQSGNTIYF.

This chain links TRBV23-1 with TRBJ2-1; weak D call: TRBD2 (5 bases). TRBV23-1 counts as an open reading frame of uncertain function. Trimming left V 0 bases short and J 0 bases short, with 9 bases between. CDR3 size: 16 residues. The chain's CDR3 is CASSQSKRSSYNEQFF. In DNA form, the CDR3 reads TGCGCCAGCAGTCAATCGAAGCGGAGCTCCTACAATGAGCAGTTCTTC.

J is TRBJ2-7 and V is TRBV10-3; no clear D gene. In germline, CDR1 is ENHRY, CDR2 SYGVKD. Trimming left V 0 bases short and J 4 bases short, with 16 bases between. This CDR3 has 16 residues. The CDR3, as DNA: TGTGCCATCAGTGAGTCGAGCAACCGGCCTTTTTACGAGCAGTACTTC. It is translated as CAISESSNRPFYEQYF.

This chain uses TRBV10-3 with TRBJ2-5; 9 bases align to TRBD1. This CDR3 spans 14 amino acids. J was trimmed by 11 bases and V by 2 bases; bases with no gene match: 9. Germline lookup yields CDR1 ENHRY and CDR2 SYGVKD. CDR3 amino acids: CAISEARQGEAQYF. The CDR3 nucleotides read TGTGCCATCAGTGAGGCGCGACAGGGGGAGGCTCAGTACTTC.

This rearrangement joins TRBV19 to TRBJ1-5; D ambiguous. The CDR3 is 13 residues long. Germline V gene lookup returns CDR1 LNHDA and CDR2 SQIVND (reference sequence). V lost 4 bases and J 3 bases, leaving 7 bases between the germline ends. Here the CDR3 reads CASSTTFNQPQHF. CDR3 sequence (DNA): TGTGCCAGTAGTACGACCTTCAATCAGCCCCAGCATTTT.

V and J are TRBV5-4 and TRBJ2-1; D gene uncertain. In germline, CDR1 is SGHNT, CDR2 YYREEE (reference sequence). V lost 1 base, J lost 6 bases, and 5 bases lay in between. The CDR3 consists of 12 residues. CDR3 loop: CASSLTLNEQFF. The CDR3 coding sequence is TGTGCCAGCAGCTTGACTCTCAATGAGCAGTTCTTC. The whole variable domain, remainder taken from reference TRBV5-4 and TRBJ2-1, is ETGVTQSPTHLIKTRGQQVTLRCSSQSGHNTVSWYQQALGQGPQFIFQYYREEENGRGNFPPRFSGLQFPNYSSELNVNALELDDSALYLCASSLTLNEQFFGPGTRLTVL.

This chain connects TRBV7-6 to TRBJ2-3, with 12 bases fitting TRBD2. The V gene's germline CDR1 is SGHVS and CDR2 FNYEAQ. V gave up 2 bases and J gave up 3 bases; unmatched junction bases: 18. The CDR3 is 21 residues long. CDR3 nucleotides: TGTGCCAGCAGCTTAACCGCCCTGGGGCCTAGCGGGGGGGCCGATACAGATACGCAGTATTTT. Amino acid sequence: CASSLTALGPSGGADTDTQYF.

Ten or more counts support this clonotype. This chain uses TRBV5-1 with TRBJ1-2; 8 bases align to TRBD1. The trim removed 2 bases at V and 8 bases at J, leaving 5 bases unmatched. The germline gives CDR1 SGHRS, CDR2 YFSETQ. The CDR3 extends over 13 amino acids. This CDR3 is CASSFGQGGGYTF. DNA for the CDR3: TGCGCCAGCAGCTTCGGACAGGGTGGCGGCTACACCTTC.

This clonotype was seen more than once but under ten times. The chain combines TRBV7-6 with TRBJ2-5; TRBD1 matches 8 bases. Germline V gives CDR1 SGHVS, CDR2 FNYEAQ. V shed 5 bases, J shed 1 base, and the junction held 6 bases outside the gene matches. This CDR3 comprises 15 residues. The CDR3 here is CASSVGQATQETQYF. The CDR3 nucleotides read TGTGCCAGCAGCGTGGGACAGGCAACCCAAGAGACCCAGTACTTC.

This clonotype was detected ten times or more. The chain couples TRBV6-5 to TRBJ2-5; 9 positions agree with TRBD1. CDR1 and CDR2 (germline): MNHEY, SVGAGI. Trimming cost V 5 bases and J 9 bases; bases outside gene matches: 13. This CDR3 region has 15 residues. The chain's CDR3 is CASSTHTGGANPQYF. As DNA, the CDR3 is TGTGCCAGCAGTACCCATACAGGGGGCGCGAACCCCCAGTACTTC.

The rearrangement joins TRBV7-2 to TRBJ1-1; D gene uncertain. The germline V gene has CDR1 SGHTA and CDR2 FQGNSA. The CDR3 extends over 14 amino acids. V dropped 4 bases and J dropped 4 bases, with 13 bases sitting between them. The CDR3: CASSSPDWGTEAFF. CDR3 nucleotide sequence: TGTGCCAGCAGCTCCCCTGACTGGGGCACTGAAGCTTTCTTT. Complete variable domain (other parts from reference TRBV7-2 and TRBJ1-1): GAGVSQSPSNKVTEKGKDVELRCDPISGHTALYWYRQSLGQGLEFLIYFQGNSAPDKSGLPSDRFSAERTGGSVSTLTIQRTQQEDSAVYLCASSSPDWGTEAFFGQGTRLTVV.

This clonotype was seen only a few times. The chain carries TRBV5-1 and TRBJ1-1, with TRBD1 identical over 10 bases. The CDR3 loop spans 14 amino acids. J gave up 6 bases and V 3 bases, and 5 bases lay outside the gene matches. CDR1 and CDR2 (germline): SGHRS, YFSETQ. The CDR3 DNA sequence: TGCGCCAGCAGCTCCGTGACAGGGGGCTCTGAAGCTTTCTTT. It specifies CASSSVTGGSEAFF.

The J gene is TRBJ2-1, the V gene TRBV19; TRBD1 or TRBD2 may be the D gene (6 bases each). The germline gives CDR1 LNHDA, CDR2 SQIVND (reference sequence). The CDR3 is made up of 15 amino acids. Trimming removed 4 bases from V and 5 bases from J, with 15 bases in between. CDR3 amino acids: CASSRGGGSNNEQFF. CDR3 coding DNA: TGTGCCAGTAGTAGAGGAGGGGGTTCAAACAATGAGCAGTTCTTC.

The chain uses TRBV3-1 and TRBJ1-2, with 7 nucleotides matching TRBD1. The germline V gene has CDR1 LGHDT and CDR2 YNNKEL (reference sequence). The CDR3 runs to 14 residues. V was pared by 4 bases and J by 8 bases, with 10 bases of the junction left unmatched. The CDR3 protein is CASSLKTGLRGYTF. Here the CDR3 DNA reads TGTGCCAGCAGCCTAAAGACAGGGTTGCGAGGCTACACCTTC.

The genes are TRBV4-2 and TRBJ2-5; D is perhaps TRBD1 or TRBD2 (5 bases each). Germline V gives CDR1 LGHNA, CDR2 YNFKEQ. V dropped 0 bases and J dropped 5 bases, with 19 bases sitting between them. The CDR3 covers 17 residues. The CDR3 DNA reads as TGTGCCAGCAGCCAAGAGTCTATTGCAGGGAGTCGGGAGACCCAGTACTTC. This sequence encodes CASSQESIAGSRETQYF.